Listed below are T cell receptor beta chains from one sample, sequenced in a study of beta chain features in type 1 diabetes. Sequencing used immunoSEQ multiplex PCR; TCRdb keeps in-frame clones, though not all of them. The sample lists approximately 140,000 clones, approximately 52% occurring once. Sample: Tregs from blood. The receptors originated from a man aged 18 to 35 in good health. Each CDR3 is given with its conserved first and last residue. Fields, in order: V gene, clone size, J gene, D gene, CDR3 protein, CDR3 DNA. D genes are given only for firm matches. Size is omitted from some rows. Given values are once, few, many or a class for expanded clones.

TRBV5-1	NA	TRBJ2-6	TRBD1	CASSLTGVGANVLTF	TGCGCCAGCAGCTTGACAGGGGTCGGGGCCAACGTCCTGACTTTC
TRBV5-1	NA	TRBJ2-5	TRBD2	CASSPGLAGYQETQYF	TGCGCCAGCAGCCCTGGACTAGCGGGGTACCAAGAGACCCAGTACTTC
TRBV2	NA	TRBJ1-1	TRBD1	CASTAGTGFTEAFF	TGTGCCAGCACCGCCGGGACAGGCTTCACTGAAGCTTTCTTT
TRBV7-9	NA	TRBJ2-1	TRBD1	CASSTFGQGWGSSYNEQFF	TGTGCCAGCAGCACTTTCGGACAGGGCTGGGGTAGCTCCTACAATGAGCAGTTCTTC
TRBV19	NA	TRBJ2-1	TRBD2	CASSRSSGRVGEQFF	TGTGCCAGTAGTAGATCTAGCGGGAGGGTGGGGGAGCAGTTCTTC
TRBV7-2	few	TRBJ2-7	TRBD2	CASSRPGLASYEQYF	TGTGCCAGCAGCCGGCCGGGACTAGCGTCCTACGAGCAGTACTTC
TRBV28	NA	TRBJ2-1	NA	CASTNRVTYNEQFF	TGTGCCAGCACAAACAGGGTCACCTACAATGAGCAGTTCTTC
TRBV28	NA	TRBJ2-7	NA	CASSYTPQRSYYYEQYF	TGTGCCAGCAGTTACACCCCACAGCGGAGTTACTACTACGAGCAGTACTTC
TRBV7-9	few	TRBJ2-3	TRBD2	CASSYRRGRVTDTQYF	TGTGCCAGCAGCTACCGACGCGGGAGGGTGACAGATACGCAGTATTTT
TRBV7-2	NA	TRBJ2-2	TRBD2	CANSLLATGELFF	TGTGCCAACAGCCTACTAGCGACCGGGGAGCTGTTTTTT
TRBV7-9	NA	TRBJ1-5	NA	CASSLGTLSTGYNQPQHF	TGTGCCAGCAGCTTAGGTACCCTATCGACAGGCTACAATCAGCCCCAGCATTTT